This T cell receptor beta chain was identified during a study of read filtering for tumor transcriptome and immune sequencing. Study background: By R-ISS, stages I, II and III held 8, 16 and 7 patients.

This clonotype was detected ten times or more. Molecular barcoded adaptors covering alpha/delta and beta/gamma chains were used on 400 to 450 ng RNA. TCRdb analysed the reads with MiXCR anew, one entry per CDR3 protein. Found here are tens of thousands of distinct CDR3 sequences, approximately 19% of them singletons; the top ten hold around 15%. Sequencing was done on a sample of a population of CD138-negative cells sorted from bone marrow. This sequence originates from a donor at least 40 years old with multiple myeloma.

The CDR3, as DNA: TGCAGTGCTAGAGCCGGGTTCTACAATGAGCAGTTCTTC. As protein: CSARAGFYNEQFF. The chain joins TRBV20-1 to TRBJ2-1; D remains ambiguous. CDR1 and CDR2 from the germline V gene are DFQATT and SNEGSKA (reference sequence). CDR3 length: 13 residues. The V and J ends lost 1 base and 3 bases respectively, with 7 bases between them.